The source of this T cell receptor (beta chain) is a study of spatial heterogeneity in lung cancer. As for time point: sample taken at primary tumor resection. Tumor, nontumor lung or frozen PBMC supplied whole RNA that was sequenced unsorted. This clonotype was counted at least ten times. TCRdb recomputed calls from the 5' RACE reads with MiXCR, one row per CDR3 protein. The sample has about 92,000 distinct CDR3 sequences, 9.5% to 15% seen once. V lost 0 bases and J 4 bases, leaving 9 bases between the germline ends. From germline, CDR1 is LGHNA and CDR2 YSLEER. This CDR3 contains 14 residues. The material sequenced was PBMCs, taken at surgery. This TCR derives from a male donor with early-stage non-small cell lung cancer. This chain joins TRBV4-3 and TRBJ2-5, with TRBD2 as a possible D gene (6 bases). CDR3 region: CASSQEDGGETQYF. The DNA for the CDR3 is TGCGCCAGCAGCCAAGAGGACGGGGGAGAGACCCAGTACTTC.